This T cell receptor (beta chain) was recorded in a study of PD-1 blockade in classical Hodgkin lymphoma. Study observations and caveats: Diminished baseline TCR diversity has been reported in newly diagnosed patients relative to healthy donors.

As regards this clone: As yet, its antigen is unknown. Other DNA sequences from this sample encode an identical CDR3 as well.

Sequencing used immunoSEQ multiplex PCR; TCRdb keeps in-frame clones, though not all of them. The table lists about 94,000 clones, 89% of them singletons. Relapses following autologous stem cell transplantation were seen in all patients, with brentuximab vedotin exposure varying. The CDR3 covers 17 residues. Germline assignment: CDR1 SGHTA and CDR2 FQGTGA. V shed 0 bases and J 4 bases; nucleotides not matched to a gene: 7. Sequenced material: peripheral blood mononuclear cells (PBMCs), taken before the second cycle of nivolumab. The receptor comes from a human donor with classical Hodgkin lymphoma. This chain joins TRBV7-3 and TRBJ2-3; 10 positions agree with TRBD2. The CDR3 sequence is CASSLTGLAGVSDTQYF. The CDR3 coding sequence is TGTGCCAGCAGCTTAACGGGGCTAGCGGGAGTTTCAGATACGCAGTATTTT.